The clone carrying this T cell receptor (beta chain) has only one observation. Profiled with immunoSEQ multiplex PCR; TCRdb holds only in-frame clones, not every one. The sample shows roughly 180,000 clones, around nine tenths of them seen only once. Trimming shortened V by 1 base and J by 5 bases, and 17 bases separated the two germline ends. This CDR3 is 16 amino acids long. Germline V CDR1 and CDR2: SGHVS, FQNEAQ. The data were obtained in a study of cytomegalovirus exposure and HLA in healthy donors. Study overall: The same platform as the approximately 640 first-cohort repertoires was used for the roughly 130 validation repertoires, a later analysis reported.

Material for sequencing was PBMCs. The TCR originated in a man aged 25-45 years in good health and CMV-seropositive. V gene TRBV7-8 combines with J gene TRBJ1-2; unclear D gene. The chain's CDR3 is CASSLGAVQRAYGYTF. CDR3 nucleotide sequence: TGTGCCAGCAGCTTAGGGGCGGTACAGAGAGCTTATGGCTACACCTTC.